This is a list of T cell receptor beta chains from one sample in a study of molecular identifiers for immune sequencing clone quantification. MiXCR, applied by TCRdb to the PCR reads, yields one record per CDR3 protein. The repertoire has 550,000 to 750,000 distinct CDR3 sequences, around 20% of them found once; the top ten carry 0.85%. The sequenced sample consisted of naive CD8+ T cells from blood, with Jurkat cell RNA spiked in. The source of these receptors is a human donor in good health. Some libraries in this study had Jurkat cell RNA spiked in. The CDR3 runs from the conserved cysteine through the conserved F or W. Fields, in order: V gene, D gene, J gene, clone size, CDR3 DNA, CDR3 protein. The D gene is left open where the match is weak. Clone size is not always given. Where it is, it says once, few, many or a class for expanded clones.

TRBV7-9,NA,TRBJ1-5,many,TGTGCCAGCAGCCCCTCGACAGGCGGCCAGCCCCAGCATTTT,CASSPSTGGQPQHF
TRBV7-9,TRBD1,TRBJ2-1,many,TGTGCCAGCAGCTCCGCTCGACAGGGGGCGTACAATGAGCAGTTCTTC,CASSSARQGAYNEQFF
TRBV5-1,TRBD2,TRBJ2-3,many,TGCGCCAGAGAGAGGCGGGGGGCGTCACGCACAGATACGCAGTATTTT,CARERRGASRTDTQYF
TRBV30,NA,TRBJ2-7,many,TGTGCCTGGAGTGTGCTTTCTGGGTCCGAGCAGTACTTC,CAWSVLSGSEQYF
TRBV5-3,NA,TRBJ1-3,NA,TGTGCCAGCAGCAACGGGGAAGGGCTCCCTGGAAACACCATATATTTT,CASSNGEGLPGNTIYF
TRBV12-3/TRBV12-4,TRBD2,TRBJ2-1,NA,TGTGCCAGCAGTCTAGCGGGGGGGCAGGGAGAGCAGTTCTTC,CASSLAGGQGEQFF
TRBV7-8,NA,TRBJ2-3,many,TGTGCCAGCAGCTTAATTGGGGGAACCCTCACAGATACGCAGTATTTT,CASSLIGGTLTDTQYF
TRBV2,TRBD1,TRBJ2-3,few,TGTGCCAGCAGGGGGACAGGACTAAGCACAGATACGCAGTATTTT,CASRGTGLSTDTQYF
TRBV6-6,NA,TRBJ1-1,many,TGTGCCAGCAGTTTTACCCTCAGGGGAATGAACACTGAAGCTTTCTTT,CASSFTLRGMNTEAFF
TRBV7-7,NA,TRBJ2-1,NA,TGTGCCAGCAGCTTAGGCTGGGGGGCAAATGAGCAGTTCTTC,CASSLGWGANEQFF
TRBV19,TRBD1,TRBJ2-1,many,TGTGCCAGTAGTATTGGGGACAGGGGGCGGAATGAGCAGTTCTTC,CASSIGDRGRNEQFF
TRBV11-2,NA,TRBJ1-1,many,TGTGCCAGCAGCGGGACGGGGCGAGATAATGAAGCTTTCTTT,CASSGTGRDNEAFF
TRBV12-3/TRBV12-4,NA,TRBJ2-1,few,TGTGCCAGCCAGGCATGGGGCAGTACCTACAATGAGCAGTTCTTC,CASQAWGSTYNEQFF
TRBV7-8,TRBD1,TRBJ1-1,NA,TGTGCCACCCGGACAGGGGCCACGAACACTGAAGCTTTCTTT,CATRTGATNTEAFF
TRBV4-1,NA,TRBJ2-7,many,TGCGCCAGCAGCCAAGTTTGGGGGTACGAGCAGTACTTC,CASSQVWGYEQYF
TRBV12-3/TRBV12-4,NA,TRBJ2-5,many,TGTGCCAGCAGCGGACCTCTAGTGTCCAAGACCCAGTACTTC,CASSGPLVSKTQYF
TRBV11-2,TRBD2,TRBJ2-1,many,TGTGCCAGCAGCCGAAGAGGGACTAGCGGCAGCTCCTACAATGAGCAGTTCTTC,CASSRRGTSGSSYNEQFF
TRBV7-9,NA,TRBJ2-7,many,TGTGCCAGCAGCCAGACGGGGTCTGAGGTCGAGCAGTACTTC,CASSQTGSEVEQYF
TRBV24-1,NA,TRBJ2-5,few,TGTGCCACCAGTGACCTCTTGGAGACCCAGTACTTC,CATSDLLETQYF
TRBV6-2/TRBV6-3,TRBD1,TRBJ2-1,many,TGTGCCAGCAGTGTCCTAAGACAGGGGTTTGACAATGAGCAGTTCTTC,CASSVLRQGFDNEQFF
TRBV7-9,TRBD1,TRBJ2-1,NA,TGTGCCAGCAGCGCCCCCGAGGACAGGGGAGAGCAGTTCTTC,CASSAPEDRGEQFF
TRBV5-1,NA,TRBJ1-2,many,TGCGCCAGCAGCCCCAGGGACGTTGATGGCTACACCTTC,CASSPRDVDGYTF
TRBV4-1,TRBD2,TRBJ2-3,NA,TGCGCCAGCAGCCGCGGCGGGGGGGCTTCACTAAGCACAGATACGCAGTATTTT,CASSRGGGASLSTDTQYF
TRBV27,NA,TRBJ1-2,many,TGTGCCAGCAGTTTCAGGGGAGGTACTTGGAACTATGGCTACACCTTC,CASSFRGGTWNYGYTF
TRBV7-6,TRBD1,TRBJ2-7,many,TGTGCCAGCAGCACTGAGACAGGGGGGTCGGGGGAGCAGTACTTC,CASSTETGGSGEQYF
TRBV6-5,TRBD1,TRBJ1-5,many,TGTGCCAGCAGTTACTCATGGACAGGGGATCAGCCCCAGCATTTT,CASSYSWTGDQPQHF
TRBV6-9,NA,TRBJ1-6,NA,TGTGCCAGCAGGGACGAGGAGTATCCACCCCTCCACTTT,CASRDEEYPPLHF
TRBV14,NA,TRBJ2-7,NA,TGTGACAACAGCCATCAGCTCCCCTACGAGCAGTACTTC,CDNSHQLPYEQYF
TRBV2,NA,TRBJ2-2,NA,TGTGCCAGCACAGGGTACACCGGGGAGCTGTTTTTT,CASTGYTGELFF
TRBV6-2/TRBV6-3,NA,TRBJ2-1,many,TGTGCCAGCAGTTACTCGACTACCAGCTCCTACAATGAGCAGTTCTTC,CASSYSTTSSYNEQFF
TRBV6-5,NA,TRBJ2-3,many,TGTGCCAGCAGTTACCGTAGGCATGATACGCAGTATTTT,CASSYRRHDTQYF
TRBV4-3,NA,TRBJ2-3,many,TGCGCCAGCAGCCAAGATCTGGCAGGGCTCACAGATACGCAGTATTTT,CASSQDLAGLTDTQYF
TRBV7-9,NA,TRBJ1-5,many,TGTGCCAGCAGCTTATGGTCGGGGACGCGGAATCAGCCCCAGCATTTT,CASSLWSGTRNQPQHF
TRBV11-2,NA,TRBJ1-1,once,TGCGCCAGCAGCCTTACGGTAACTGAAGCTTCCTTT,CASSLTVTEASF
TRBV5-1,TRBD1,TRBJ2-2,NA,TGCGCCAGCAGCTTATATTTCGACAGGGGTGACACCTGGGAGCTGTTTTTT,CASSLYFDRGDTWELFF
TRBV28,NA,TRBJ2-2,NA,TGTGCCAGCACCCCCGGTGGGGGTCTCAGGACCGGGGAGCTGTTTTTT,CASTPGGGLRTGELFF